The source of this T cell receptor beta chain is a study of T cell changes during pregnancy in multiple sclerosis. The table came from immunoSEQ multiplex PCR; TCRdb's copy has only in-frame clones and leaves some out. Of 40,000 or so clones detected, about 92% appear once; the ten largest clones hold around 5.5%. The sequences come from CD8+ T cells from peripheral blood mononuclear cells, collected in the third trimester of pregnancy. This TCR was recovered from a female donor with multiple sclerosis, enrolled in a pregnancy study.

This CDR3 is CASSLRTGEPQETQYF. CDR3 DNA: TGTGCCAGCAGCCTAAGGACAGGGGAGCCGCAAGAGACCCAGTACTTC. The chain joins TRBV7-6 to TRBJ2-5; 9 nucleotides align to TRBD1. The V gene end was trimmed by 5 bases and the J gene end by 2 bases; junction bases not matched to a gene: 9. This CDR3 region has 16 residues. Germline V lookup: CDR1 SGHVS, CDR2 FNYEAQ.